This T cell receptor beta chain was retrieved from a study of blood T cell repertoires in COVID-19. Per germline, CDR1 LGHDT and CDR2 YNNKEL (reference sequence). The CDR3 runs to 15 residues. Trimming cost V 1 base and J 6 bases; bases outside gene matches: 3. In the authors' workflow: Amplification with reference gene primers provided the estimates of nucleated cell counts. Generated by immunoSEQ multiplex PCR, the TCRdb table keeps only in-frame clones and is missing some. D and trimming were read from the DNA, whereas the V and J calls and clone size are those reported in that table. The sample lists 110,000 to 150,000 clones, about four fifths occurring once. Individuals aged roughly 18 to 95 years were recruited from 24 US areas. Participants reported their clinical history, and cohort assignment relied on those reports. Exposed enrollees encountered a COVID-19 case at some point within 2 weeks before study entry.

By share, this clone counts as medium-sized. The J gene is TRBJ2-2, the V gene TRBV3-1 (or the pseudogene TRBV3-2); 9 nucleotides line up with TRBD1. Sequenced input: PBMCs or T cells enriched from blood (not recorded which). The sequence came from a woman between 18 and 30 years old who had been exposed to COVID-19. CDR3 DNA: TGTGCCAGCAGCCAAGGGGACAGGGTGGCCGGGGAGCTGTTTTTT. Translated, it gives CASSQGDRVAGELFF.